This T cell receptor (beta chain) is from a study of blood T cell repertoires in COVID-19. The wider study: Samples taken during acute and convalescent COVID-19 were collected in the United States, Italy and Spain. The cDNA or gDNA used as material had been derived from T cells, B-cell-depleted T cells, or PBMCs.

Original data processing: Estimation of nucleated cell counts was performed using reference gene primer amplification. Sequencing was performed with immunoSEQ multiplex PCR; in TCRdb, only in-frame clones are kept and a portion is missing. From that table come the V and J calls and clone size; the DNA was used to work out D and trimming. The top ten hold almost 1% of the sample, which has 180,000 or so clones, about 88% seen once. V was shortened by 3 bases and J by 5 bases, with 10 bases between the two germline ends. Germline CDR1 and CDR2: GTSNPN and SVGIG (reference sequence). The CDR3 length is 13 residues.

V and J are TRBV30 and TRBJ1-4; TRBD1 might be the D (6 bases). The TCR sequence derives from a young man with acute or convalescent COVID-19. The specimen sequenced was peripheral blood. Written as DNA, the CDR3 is TGTGCCTGGAGAACAGGGCCAAATGAAAAACTGTTTTTT. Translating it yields CAWRTGPNEKLFF.